A selection of T cell receptor beta chains follows, all from one sample in a study of regulatory T cells in long-lasting Graves disease. Each CDR3 protein is one row after TCRdb ran MiXCR on the multiplex PCR reads. The top ten hold 15% to 20% of the sample, which has 600,000 to 650,000 distinct CDR3 sequences, roughly 15% seen once. This same sample was also taken into another study, of T cells in Graves' hyperthyroidism and ophthalmopathy.

Source: peripheral blood mononuclear cells (PBMCs), taken at new diagnosis, from a patient treated with antithyroid drugs. The receptors were gathered from a woman aged 25 to 39 with Graves disease. Each CDR3 is given with its conserved first and last residue. The D gene is left open where the match is weak. A row's size may be missing; if present it is once, few, many or a size class.

CDR3 DNA	CDR3 protein	D gene	V gene	J gene	clone size
TGTGCCAGCAGTTTAAACCTGGAGGACGGATACTCCTACGAGCAGTACTTC	CASSLNLEDGYSYEQYF	-	TRBV28	TRBJ2-7	many
TGTGTCAGCAGTTTAGAGACTAGCGGGATCCGGGAGACCCAGTACTTC	CVSSLETSGIRETQYF	TRBD2	TRBV28	TRBJ2-5	-
TGTGCCAGCAGTTACGCCTTCGGACAGAGAATGAGAGGGCAGTTCTTC	CASSYAFGQRMRGQFF	-	TRBV6-2/TRBV6-3	TRBJ2-1	-
TGTGCCAGCAGTCTCCGACAGGGAAAGGCTATCGATGGCTACACCTTC	CASSLRQGKAIDGYTF	TRBD1	TRBV27	TRBJ1-2	many
TGCGCCAGCGCCTACGGCGGGACAGGGGGCTACGAGCAGTACTTC	CASAYGGTGGYEQYF	TRBD1	TRBV5-1	TRBJ2-7	few
TGTGCCAGCAGTACGGACAGTGGCACTGAAGCTTTCTTT	CASSTDSGTEAFF	-	TRBV12-3/TRBV12-4	TRBJ1-1	many
TGTGCCAGCAGCTCCGGACTAGCGGGAGGTTTTTACTACGAGCAGTACTTC	CASSSGLAGGFYYEQYF	TRBD2	TRBV13	TRBJ2-7	-
TGCAGTGCTCCAAATCCTGAGCGGGGGAACACCGGGGAGCTGTTTTTT	CSAPNPERGNTGELFF	TRBD2	TRBV20-1	TRBJ2-2	-
TGTGCCAGCAGTGGGGACGGTCCCAAAAACATTCAGTACTTC	CASSGDGPKNIQYF	-	TRBV2	TRBJ2-4	many
TGTGCCAGCAGTGATTTTAGAGATCTCGACAGGCCATTCGGGGAGCTGTTTTTT	CASSDFRDLDRPFGELFF	-	TRBV6-2/TRBV6-3	TRBJ2-2	-
TGCGCCAGCAGCTTGATTCCAGAAGCCTACGAGCAGTACTTC	CASSLIPEAYEQYF	-	TRBV5-1	TRBJ2-7	few
TGCAGTGCTAGAGCTCTAGCGGGAGGCTACGAGCAGTACTTC	CSARALAGGYEQYF	TRBD2	TRBV20-1	TRBJ2-7	-
TGTGCCATCAGTTCTACGCAGACAAACACTGAAGCTTTCTTT	CAISSTQTNTEAFF	-	TRBV10-3	TRBJ1-1	-
TGTGCCAGCAGTGACCTATCGGGACAGCAGCAGTACTTC	CASSDLSGQQQYF	TRBD1	TRBV6-1	TRBJ2-7	few
TGTGCCAGCAGTTCTCCCCTGACTAGCGGGAGAGCCGGGGAGCTGTTTTTT	CASSSPLTSGRAGELFF	TRBD2	TRBV27	TRBJ2-2	few
TGCGCCAGCTCCAGGGTAGCGAGGGGCAGTAGCTCCTACGAGCAGTACTTC	CASSRVARGSSSYEQYF	-	TRBV10-1	TRBJ2-7	few
TGTGCCTCGGCGACAGGGTCGAACACTGAAGCTTTCTTT	CASATGSNTEAFF	TRBD1	TRBV30	TRBJ1-1	few
TGTGCCAGCAGCTTGACTGGTTCAGGGACAGGAATATCACCCCTCCACTTT	CASSLTGSGTGISPLHF	TRBD1	TRBV5-5	TRBJ1-6	-
TGTGCCTGGGGGACCCTAGCGGGGAGAGGCGCCGGGGAGCTGTTTTTT	CAWGTLAGRGAGELFF	TRBD2	TRBV30	TRBJ2-2	-